This TCR beta chain stems from a study of blood T cell repertoires in COVID-19. Authors' analysis steps: Reference gene primers were amplified, and this amplification served to estimate nucleated cell counts. Using immunoSEQ multiplex PCR, the repertoire was profiled, and TCRdb retains in-frame clones only, with some absent. V, J and clone size reflect that table, while D and trimming were determined from the DNA. Of about 270,000 clones listed, about 91% are singletons. The CDR3 is made up of 20 amino acids. V trimming: 4 bases; J trimming: 6 bases; junction bases outside the gene matches: 18. Germline assignment: CDR1 SGHRS and CDR2 YFSETQ. Residents of 24 US areas, aged roughly 18 to 89 years, made up the participants. Exposed study participants had met a COVID-19 case within 2 weeks before entry.

The chain joins TRBV5-1 to TRBJ2-1, with 14 bases lining up with TRBD2. This TCR derives from a middle-aged man who had been exposed to COVID-19. The specimen was PBMCs or T cells enriched from blood (not recorded which). In DNA, the CDR3 is TGCGCCAGCAGCCTTGCCGTAATCCCGACTAGCGGGAGGGCCGCCAATGAGCAGTTCTTC. It encodes CASSLAVIPTSGRAANEQFF.